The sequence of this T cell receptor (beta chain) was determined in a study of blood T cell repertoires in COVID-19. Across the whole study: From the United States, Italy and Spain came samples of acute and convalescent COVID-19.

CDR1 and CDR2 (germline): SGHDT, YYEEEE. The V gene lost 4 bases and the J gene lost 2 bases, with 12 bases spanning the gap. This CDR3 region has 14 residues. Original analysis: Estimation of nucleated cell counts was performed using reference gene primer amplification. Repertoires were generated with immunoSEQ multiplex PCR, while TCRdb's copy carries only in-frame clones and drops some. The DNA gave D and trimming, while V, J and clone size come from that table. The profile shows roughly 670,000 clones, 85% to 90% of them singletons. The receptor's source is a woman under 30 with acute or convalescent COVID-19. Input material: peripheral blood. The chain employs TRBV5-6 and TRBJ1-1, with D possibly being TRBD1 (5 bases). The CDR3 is CASSAGDGNTEAFF. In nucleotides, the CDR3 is TGTGCCAGCAGCGCGGGGGACGGAAACACTGAAGCTTTCTTT.